These 15 T cell receptor beta chains came from one sample sequenced in a study of shared clonotypes between healthy human individuals (dated by TCRdb to the early 2020s). Library generation was performed with the immunoSEQ multiplex PCR assay. TCRdb retrieved this table from immuneACCESS and kept in-frame rearrangements only. Not all clones are present; in checked studies, unresolved V genes account for under half, and no reason is known for the remainder. This sample lists roughly 2.1 million clones; roughly 91% were detected once. The ten largest make up approximately 1.7% of the sample. CD8 naive samples consisted of CD45RO-negative cells that were positively selected for CCR7, yielding a CD45RA+CCR7+ population without TemRA cells. What was sequenced was naive CD8+ T cells from PBMCs. Reading the label with the study, this specimen's cell subset or site is: CD45RA+CCR7+. These receptors came from a man aged 18 to 29 in good health. Some clones in this sample may be carry-over from other donors' samples.

This chain connects TRBV19 to TRBJ1-1; D not resolved. The CDR3 totals 15 residues. Trimming shortened V by 5 bases and J by 3 bases, and 16 bases separated the two germline ends. Germline V lookup: CDR1 LNHDA, CDR2 SQIVND (reference sequence). CDR3 in DNA: TGTGCCAGTAGTCCTAAGGACGGCGCCGACACTGAAGCTTTCTTT. This translates into CASSPKDGADTEAFF.

The sample holds a few counts of this clone. CDR3 sequence (DNA): TGTGCCAGCAGGGACAGGAACACTGAAGCTTTCTTT. Protein product: CASRDRNTEAFF. This rearrangement joins TRBV11-2 to TRBJ1-1, with D perhaps matching TRBD1 (6 bases). V lost 6 bases to trimming and J lost 1 base, with 6 bases between them. This CDR3 region has 12 residues. Germline CDR1 is SGHAT and CDR2 is FQNNGV.

The chain couples TRBV5-1 to TRBJ2-7, with unresolved D. Between the trimmed V and J ends, which lost 1 base and 0 bases, there was a span of 11 bases. Germline-derived CDR1 and CDR2 are SGHRS and YFSETQ. There are 15 residues in the CDR3. The CDR3 sequence: CASSLTALDSYEQYF. The CDR3 coding sequence is TGCGCCAGCAGCTTGACGGCTTTAGACTCCTACGAGCAGTACTTC. Supplemented by reference TRBV5-1 and TRBJ2-7, the full variable domain reads KAGVTQTPRYLIKTRGQQVTLSCSPISGHRSVSWYQQTPGQGLQFLFEYFSETQRNKGNFPGRFSGRQFSNSRSEMNVSTLELGDSALYLCASSLTALDSYEQYFGPGTRLTVT.

Note on this clone: Additional DNA sequences in this sample encode the identical CDR3. The genes are TRBV9 and TRBJ2-7; D is possibly TRBD1 (6 bases). CDR1 and CDR2 from the germline V gene are SGDLS and YYNGEE. Trimming stripped 0 bases from V and 4 bases from J, with 14 bases between. This CDR3 region has 15 residues. CDR3 nucleotides: TGTGCCAGCAGCGTAGGACAGGCAACCACTTACGAGCAGTACTTC. This translates into CASSVGQATTYEQYF.

A few counts support this clone. Other DNA sequences in the sample encode the same CDR3. The chain couples TRBV27 to TRBJ1-1; TRBD1 is a possible D gene (6 bases). CDR3 size: 13 residues. V lost 2 bases, J lost 4 bases, and 8 bases lay in between. Germline V lookup: CDR1 MNHEY, CDR2 SMNVEV (reference sequence). The CDR3 region is CASSLEGGTEAFF. CDR3 bases: TGTGCCAGCAGTTTAGAAGGGGGCACTGAAGCTTTCTTT.

This clone has just one count. This chain links TRBV5-1 with TRBJ2-1; tentatively, D is TRBD2 (7 bases). Germline values: CDR1 SGHRS, CDR2 YFSETQ. V was shortened by 4 bases and J by 2 bases, with 16 bases between the two germline ends. This CDR3 contains 16 residues. The DNA for the CDR3 is TGCGCCAGCAGCCCCACTGGGGGGGCACCCTACAATGAGCAGTTCTTC. Its protein is CASSPTGGAPYNEQFF.

This clone was seen only once. The rearrangement links TRBV7-9 to TRBJ2-4; possible D gene TRBD1, 6 bases. V shed 5 bases and J shed 11 bases, with 16 bases lying between them. CDR3 length: 13 amino acids. Germline V gene data show CDR1 as SEHNR and CDR2 as FQNEAQ (reference sequence). The CDR3: CASSLSARGFQYF. In DNA form, the CDR3 reads TGTGCCAGCAGCCTTAGCGCGAGGGGGTTTCAGTACTTC.

This chain connects TRBV6-9 to TRBJ2-7; D gene uncertain. V lost 4 bases and J 1 base, leaving 8 bases between the germline ends. The CDR3 is 13 amino acids. In germline, CDR1 is MNHGY, CDR2 SVAAGI. The CDR3 nucleotides read TGTGCCAGCAGTTCCGGAAGATCCTACGAGCAGTACTTC. Its protein product is CASSSGRSYEQYF.

The rearrangement uses TRBV6-5 and TRBJ2-1; D uncertain. The ends were cut back, 2 bases at V and 4 bases at J, with 12 bases in the middle. The CDR3 consists of 15 residues. Per germline, CDR1 MNHEY and CDR2 SVGAGI. The CDR3 reads CASSYGTDGYNEQFF. The CDR3 DNA reads TGTGCCAGCAGTTACGGCACCGACGGATACAATGAGCAGTTCTTC.

This clone was recorded once. The chain links TRBV7-8 to TRBJ2-7; D is unresolved. Trimming shortened V by 5 bases and J by 3 bases, and 11 bases separated the two germline ends. Per germline, CDR1 SGHVS and CDR2 FQNEAQ. This CDR3 region has 13 residues. The CDR3 region has the DNA TGTGCCAGCAGCCCCCGGCGCGTCTACGAGCAGTACTTC. As protein: CASSPRRVYEQYF.

This sequence joins TRBV11-3 and TRBJ2-3; TRBD2 might be the D (6 bases). Germline V gene data show CDR1 as SGHNT and CDR2 as YENEEA. This CDR3 has 13 residues. With 8 bases removed from V and 5 bases from J, the gap between germline ends came to 14 bases. CDR3 sequence reads: CASSRGMGDTQYF. In nucleotides, the CDR3 is TGTGCCAGCTCGCGGGGCATGGGAGATACGCAGTATTTT. Supplemented by reference TRBV11-3 and TRBJ2-3, the full variable domain reads EAGVVQSPRYKIIEKKQPVAFWCNPISGHNTLYWYLQNLGQGPELLIRYENEEAVDDSQLPKDRFSAERLKGVDSTLKIQPAELGDSAVYLCASSRGMGDTQYFGPGTRLTVL.

Remarks on this clone: This sample includes further DNA sequences coding for the same CDR3. The chain links TRBV18 to TRBJ2-3, with D possibly called TRBD1 or TRBD2 (5 bases each). V was shortened by 3 bases and J by 5 bases, with 9 bases between the two germline ends. The CDR3 covers 13 residues. Germline V CDR1 and CDR2: KGHSH, LQKENI. The CDR3 nucleotides read TGTGCCAGCTCACCCCCTGGGGGAGATACGCAGTATTTT. Translating it yields CASSPPGGDTQYF.

CDR3 DNA sequence: TGCAGCGTAGAGGGCGTAACCTACGAGCAGTACTTC. Encoded protein: CSVEGVTYEQYF. The chain has TRBV29-1 and TRBJ2-7; tentative D call: TRBD2 (5 bases). V shed 6 bases and J shed 2 bases, with 11 bases lying between them. CDR1 is SQVTM, CDR2 ANQGSEA, per germline. The CDR3 contains 12 residues.

The rearrangement uses TRBV7-9 and TRBJ1-2; 7 positions match TRBD1. The CDR3 consists of 15 residues. Germline V gene data show CDR1 as SEHNR and CDR2 as FQNEAQ (reference sequence). V was clipped by 2 bases and J by 1 base; unmatched bases: 4. CDR3 bases: TGTGCCAGCAGCTTACTGGCAGGGGGTAACTATGGCTACACCTTC. Translation gives CASSLLAGGNYGYTF.

J is TRBJ2-1 and V is TRBV9, with 10 positions matching TRBD1. V was pared by 0 bases and J by 7 bases, with 1 base of the junction left unmatched. This CDR3 has 14 residues. From germline, CDR1 is SGDLS and CDR2 YYNGEE. This CDR3 reads CASSVAGQGNEQFF. The CDR3 DNA is TGTGCCAGCAGCGTAGCGGGACAGGGGAATGAGCAGTTCTTC.